The 16 T cell receptor beta chains below all came from one sample that was sequenced in a study of blood T cells in healthy people across ages. It was with a sample-barcoded 5' primer and a J-beta primer mix that a second PCR of about 6 to 11 cycles was run. MiXCR was run by TCRdb on the 5' RACE reads, yielding one entry per CDR3 protein. The sample includes over 750,000 distinct CDR3 sequences, 25% of them seen just once. The sample was also reused in another study, on T cells of mothers and their children.

Sequences were obtained from blood. These receptors originate from a boy aged 5-17 years in good health.

The V gene is TRBV3-1, the J gene TRBJ2-3; 7 nucleotides line up with TRBD2. Trimming at V came to 3 bases and at J to 7 bases, leaving 4 bases not matched to a gene. Germline CDR1 is LGHDT and CDR2 is YNNKEL (reference sequence). The CDR3 consists of 13 residues. CDR3 nucleotide sequence: TGTGCCAGCAGCCAGACCGGGGGGAATACGCAGTATTTT. Translation: CASSQTGGNTQYF.

This chain links TRBV7-3 with TRBJ1-2; D ambiguous. Germline CDR1 is SGHTA and CDR2 is FQGTGA. Trimming pared 4 bases from V and 5 bases from J, leaving 11 bases between. The CDR3 loop spans 13 amino acids. CDR3: CASSSTRGYGYTF. The CDR3 DNA sequence: TGTGCCAGCAGCTCCACTCGAGGGTATGGCTACACCTTC. Complete variable domain (other parts from reference TRBV7-3 and TRBJ1-2): GAGVSQTPSNKVTEKGKYVELRCDPISGHTALYWYRQSLGQGPEFLIYFQGTGAADDSGLPNDRFFAVRPEGSVSTLKIQRTERGDSAVYLCASSSTRGYGYTFGSGTRLTVV.

The rearrangement uses TRBV20-1 and TRBJ2-5; 11 bases match TRBD2. The end of the DNA aligns better with TRBJ2-7, so the J call may be wrong. This CDR3 comprises 17 residues. In germline, CDR1 is DFQATT, CDR2 SNEGSKA (reference sequence). DNA of the CDR3: TGCAGTGCTAGACCTGCGTGGGCTAGCGGGAGGAACTACGAGCAGTACTTC. It specifies CSARPAWASGRNYEQYF.

This clonotype was counted between two and nine times. The V call is TRBV9, the J call TRBJ2-5; D unresolved. The germline V gene encodes CDR1 SGDLS and CDR2 YYNGEE. The CDR3 spans 13 residues. The V gene lost 0 bases and the J gene lost 4 bases, with 7 bases spanning the gap. CDR3 nucleotides: TGTGCCAGCAGCGTAGACCCCAGAGAGACCCAGTACTTC. Protein product: CASSVDPRETQYF.

This clonotype has a handful of counts. The chain couples TRBV20-1 to TRBJ1-4; D is unclear. Germline lookup yields CDR1 DFQATT and CDR2 SNEGSKA (reference sequence). The V gene lost 0 bases and the J gene lost 5 bases, with 10 bases spanning the gap. The CDR3 contains 14 residues. The CDR3 here is CSARDELINEKLFF. CDR3 nucleotides: TGCAGTGCTAGAGATGAACTGATCAATGAAAAACTGTTTTTT.

This chain joins TRBV12-3 or TRBV12-4 and TRBJ1-2, with 7 bases matching TRBD1. The CDR3 consists of 15 residues. With V trimmed by 0 bases and J by 4 bases, 5 bases remained unmatched. The CDR3 nucleotides read TGTGCCAGCAGTTTAGCGTTGGCAGGGGGCTATGGCTACACCTTC. This translates into CASSLALAGGYGYTF.

This clonotype was counted a few times. The rearrangement joins TRBV6-1 to TRBJ2-7; 9 bases line up with TRBD1. This CDR3 contains 14 residues. Germline V gives CDR1 MNHNS, CDR2 SASEGT. The CDR3 sequence is CASRRGQGPLEQYF. The CDR3 bases are TGTGCTTCCCGGAGGGGACAGGGACCCCTAGAGCAGTACTTC.

V is TRBV4-1 and J is TRBJ1-2; TRBD1 agrees at 9 bases. In germline, CDR1 is MGHRA, CDR2 YSYEKL. CDR3 size: 16 residues. V shed 3 bases, J shed 3 bases, and the junction held 8 bases outside the gene matches. CDR3 loop: CASSHQSRDRDYGYTF. As DNA, the CDR3 is TGCGCCAGCAGCCATCAAAGCCGGGACAGGGACTATGGCTACACCTTC.

V gene TRBV12-3 or TRBV12-4 combines with J gene TRBJ2-5; D not resolved. Trimming removed 6 bases from V and 10 bases from J, with 18 bases in between. CDR3 length: 13 residues. CDR3 DNA: TGTGCCAGCAGCCCGGCTATTAATTGGGACCAGTACTTC. Translated, it gives CASSPAINWDQYF.

This clonotype has only a few counts. The rearrangement joins TRBV12-3 or TRBV12-4 to TRBJ2-1; 7 bases fit TRBD2. This CDR3 spans 14 amino acids. Trimming took 1 base from V and 8 from J; bases not matched to a gene: 5. The CDR3 is CASSLGRECDEQFF. CDR3 nucleotide sequence: TGTGCCAGCAGTTTAGGGCGGGAGTGCGATGAGCAGTTCTTC.

The J gene is TRBJ1-2, the V gene TRBV12-3 or TRBV12-4; 8 nucleotides line up with TRBD1. With 0 bases clipped from V and 7 bases from J, the junction kept 10 bases outside the gene matches. This CDR3 has 16 amino acids. CDR3 nucleotide sequence: TGTGCCAGCAGTTTAGCGGCCACAGGGGGGGGGTCTGGCTACACCTTC. Protein: CASSLAATGGGSGYTF.

The chain employs TRBV20-1 and TRBJ2-5; D remains ambiguous. V was shortened by 2 bases and J by 2 bases, with 6 bases between the two germline ends. CDR3 size: 12 residues. Per germline, CDR1 DFQATT and CDR2 SNEGSKA (reference sequence). CDR3 bases: TGCAGTGCTAGACTGAATCAAGAGACCCAGTACTTC. Encoded protein: CSARLNQETQYF.

The V call is TRBV15, the J call TRBJ2-5; D ambiguous. Germline V gene data show CDR1 as LNHNV and CDR2 as YYDKDF (reference sequence). The CDR3 runs to 15 residues. Trimming shortened V by 4 bases and J by 5 bases, and 17 bases separated the two germline ends. CDR3 sequence reads: CATSTPTRGRETQYF. The CDR3 DNA reads as TGTGCCACCAGCACACCAACACGAGGCAGGGAGACCCAGTACTTC.

The chain couples TRBV7-2 to TRBJ2-7; D remains unclear. The germline gives CDR1 SGHTA, CDR2 FQGNSA. This CDR3 comprises 14 residues. The ends were cut back, 5 bases at V and 3 bases at J, with 14 bases in the middle. The CDR3 nucleotides read TGTGCCAGCAGCCAGTCGAGGTACGGCTACGAGCAGTACTTC. Translation gives CASSQSRYGYEQYF.

This clonotype was counted between two and nine times. The V and J genes are TRBV7-6 and TRBJ2-2; tentatively, D is TRBD1 or TRBD2 (5 bases each). Trimming pared 5 bases from V and 6 bases from J, leaving 10 bases between. CDR1 and CDR2 (germline): SGHVS, FNYEAQ. This CDR3 is 13 amino acids long. For the CDR3, the DNA is TGTGCCAGCAGCCCGGGACGCTCCGGGGAGCTGTTTTTT. This encodes CASSPGRSGELFF. Drawing the rest from reference TRBV7-6 and TRBJ2-2, the complete variable domain is GAGVSQSPRYKVTKRGQDVALRCDPISGHVSLYWYRQALGQGPEFLTYFNYEAQQDKSGLPNDRFSAERPEGSISTLTIQRTEQRDSAMYRCASSPGRSGELFFGEGSRLTVL.

This sequence joins TRBV2 and TRBJ2-1; 9 nucleotides match TRBD2. The CDR3 has 15 amino acids. Trimming cost V 6 bases and J 8 bases; bases outside gene matches: 11. Germline V gene lookup returns CDR1 SNHLY and CDR2 FYNNEI. CDR3 sequence: CASRPSGAPLDEQFF. CDR3 in DNA: TGTGCCAGCAGACCTAGCGGGGCGCCTTTAGATGAGCAGTTCTTC.